One sample yielded the 14 T cell receptor beta chains listed below, sequenced in a study of T cell repertoires in cytomegalovirus infection. TCRdb called the reads again in MiXCR, with one record for every CDR3 protein. The data hold 200,000 or so distinct CDR3 sequences, with around 40% observed a single time. Their antigens are not known. The input for sequencing was CD8+ T cells from cultured PBMCs, taken from culture after CMV antigen stimulation. These TCRs come from a human donor in good health (CMV status not recorded). Some clones in this sample may be carry-over from other donors' samples.

This clonotype was counted a few times. The chain uses TRBV27 and TRBJ2-7; D is perhaps TRBD2 (5 bases). The germline CDR1 and CDR2 sequences are MNHEY and SMNVEV (reference sequence). The CDR3 runs to 13 residues. V dropped 6 bases and J dropped 7 bases, with 16 bases sitting between them. CDR3: CASSLKSGWEQYF. CDR3 DNA sequence: TGTGCCAGCAGCTTAAAGAGCGGTTGGGAGCAGTACTTC.

This clonotype was counted a few times. The rearrangement links TRBV4-1 to TRBJ1-1, with 7 bases matching TRBD1. Germline-derived CDR1 and CDR2 are MGHRA and YSYEKL. J was trimmed by 6 bases and V by 4 bases; bases with no gene match: 5. The CDR3 consists of 13 residues. The chain's CDR3 is CASSLTTGAEAFF. The CDR3, as DNA: TGCGCCAGCAGCCTGACCACAGGGGCTGAAGCTTTCTTT.

V gene TRBV7-6 combines with J gene TRBJ1-1; 10 bases match TRBD1. The CDR3 is 17 amino acids. V was pared by 2 bases and J by 4 bases, with 10 bases of the junction left unmatched. The germline V gene has CDR1 SGHVS and CDR2 FNYEAQ. CDR3 residues: CASSLWKTGGLSTEAFF. The CDR3 region has the DNA TGTGCCAGCAGCTTATGGAAGACAGGGGGCTTGAGCACTGAAGCTTTCTTT.

This clonotype was seen a handful of times. The V gene is TRBV27, the J gene TRBJ2-7, with D maybe TRBD2 (5 bases). This CDR3 is 17 amino acids long. The germline CDR1 and CDR2 sequences are MNHEY and SMNVEV (reference sequence). V dropped 3 bases and J dropped 2 bases, with 20 bases sitting between them. The CDR3 nucleotides are TGTGCCAGCAGTTTCCTAACCGCCGGACTCAAGCCCTACGAGCAGTACTTC. The encoded protein is CASSFLTAGLKPYEQYF.

The chain links TRBV7-8 to TRBJ1-5; D may be TRBD1 (5 bases). The germline gives CDR1 SGHVS, CDR2 FQNEAQ. CDR3 size: 15 residues. V was trimmed by 2 bases and J by 7 bases, leaving 15 bases between them. CDR3 in DNA: TGTGCCAGCAGCTTAAAACGGCAGGGTTCCCAGCCCCAGCATTTT. It is translated as CASSLKRQGSQPQHF. The full variable domain, with the rest looked up from reference TRBV7-8 and TRBJ1-5, is GAGVSQSPRYKVAKRGQDVALRCDPISGHVSLFWYQQALGQGPEFLTYFQNEAQLDKSGLPSDRFFAERPEGSVSTLKIQRTQQEDSAVYLCASSLKRQGSQPQHFGDGTRLSIL.

V gene TRBV7-9 combines with J gene TRBJ2-3; 8 bases map to TRBD2. Trimming at V came to 4 bases and at J to 4 bases, leaving 7 bases not matched to a gene. This CDR3 has 15 residues. Germline V gene lookup returns CDR1 SEHNR and CDR2 FQNEAQ (reference sequence). The CDR3 loop is CASSSSGRTADTQYF. DNA of the CDR3: TGTGCCAGCAGCTCAAGCGGGAGAACGGCAGATACGCAGTATTTT. Drawing the rest from reference TRBV7-9 and TRBJ2-3, the complete variable domain is DTGVSQNPRHKITKRGQNVTFRCDPISEHNRLYWYRQTLGQGPEFLTYFQNEAQLEKSRLLSDRFSAERPKGSFSTLEIQRTEQGDSAMYLCASSSSGRTADTQYFGPGTRLTVL.

The chain uses TRBV6-1 and TRBJ2-7; D tentatively fits TRBD1 or TRBD2 (5 bases each). CDR1 is MNHNS, CDR2 SASEGT, per germline. This CDR3 has 16 amino acids. Deletions cut 0 bases from V and 3 bases from J, with 15 bases between. This chain's CDR3 is CASSEAGVWGSYEQYF. CDR3 DNA sequence: TGTGCCAGCAGTGAAGCGGGGGTCTGGGGGAGCTACGAGCAGTACTTC.

V gene TRBV12-5 combines with J gene TRBJ2-2; no clear D. The CDR3 sequence is 13 residues long. V dropped 2 bases and J dropped 5 bases, with 6 bases sitting between them. Germline-derived CDR1 and CDR2 are LGHNT and FRNRAP. The CDR3 DNA follows: TGTGCTAGTGGTTTGTCGGGTACCGGGGAGCTGTTTTTT. Translation gives CASGLSGTGELFF.

The V and J genes are TRBV27 and TRBJ2-7; 7 bases match TRBD1. Germline V gene lookup returns CDR1 MNHEY and CDR2 SMNVEV (reference sequence). The CDR3 length is 16 residues. Trimming cost V 4 bases and J 3 bases; bases outside gene matches: 12. DNA of the CDR3: TGTGCCAGCAGTTCGCTAACCGGGACAGAACGCTACGAGCAGTACTTC. The encoded protein is CASSSLTGTERYEQYF.

V gene TRBV27 combines with J gene TRBJ2-1; 8 bases agree with TRBD1. Germline CDR1 is MNHEY and CDR2 is SMNVEV (reference sequence). V dropped 4 bases and J dropped 13; count of bases not matched to a gene: 3. The CDR3 is made up of 11 amino acids. CDR3 sequence reads: CASSSGGVQFF. In DNA, the CDR3 is TGTGCCAGCAGTTCAGGGGGCGTACAGTTCTTC.

The chain is built from TRBV12-5 and TRBJ2-6; D unclear. This CDR3 is 12 amino acids long. V lost 9 bases and J lost 2, with 5 bases in between. From germline, CDR1 is LGHNT and CDR2 FRNRAP. The CDR3 bases are TGTGCTAGCGAAGCTGGGGCCAACGTCCTGACTTTC. This sequence encodes CASEAGANVLTF.

This clonotype was counted between two and nine times. V and J are TRBV7-6 and TRBJ2-1; D possibly corresponds to TRBD2 (6 bases). The ends were cut back, 0 bases at V and 9 bases at J, with 15 bases in the middle. Per the germline V gene, CDR1 is SGHVS and CDR2 is FNYEAQ. CDR3 length: 15 amino acids. CDR3 DNA: TGTGCCAGCAGCTTAGCCTCGGGAGCTCACAGTGAGCAGTTCTTC. This codes for CASSLASGAHSEQFF.

The rearrangement uses TRBV7-9 and TRBJ2-1; D gene uncertain. CDR1 SEHNR and CDR2 FQNEAQ come from the germline V gene (reference sequence). The V end was cut by 5 bases, the J end by 8 bases, with 13 bases between. CDR3 length: 13 residues. CDR3 sequence: CASSGRVVDEQFF. The CDR3 coding sequence is TGTGCCAGCAGCGGCCGAGTGGTCGATGAGCAGTTCTTC.

This chain links TRBV15 with TRBJ2-7; D unresolved. CDR3 length equals 13 residues. The V end lost 5 bases, the J end lost 2 bases, and 10 bases lay between the germline ends. The germline V gene encodes CDR1 LNHNV and CDR2 YYDKDF (reference sequence). The CDR3 bases are TGTGCCACCAGCTTGGTCGAAGCCTACGAGCAGTACTTC. It specifies CATSLVEAYEQYF.